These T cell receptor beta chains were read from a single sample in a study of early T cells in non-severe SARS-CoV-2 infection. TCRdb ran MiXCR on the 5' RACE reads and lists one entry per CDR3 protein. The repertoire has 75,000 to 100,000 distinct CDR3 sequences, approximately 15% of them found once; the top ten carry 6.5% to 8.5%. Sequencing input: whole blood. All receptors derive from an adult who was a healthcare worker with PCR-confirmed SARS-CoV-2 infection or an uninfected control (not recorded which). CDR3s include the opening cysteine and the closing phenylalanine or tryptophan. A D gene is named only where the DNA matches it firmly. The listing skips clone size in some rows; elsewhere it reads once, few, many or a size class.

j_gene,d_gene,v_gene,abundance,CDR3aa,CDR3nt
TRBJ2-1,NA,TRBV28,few,CASSPRPGDYNEQFF,TGTGCCAGCAGTCCCCGCCCGGGGGACTACAATGAGCAGTTCTTC
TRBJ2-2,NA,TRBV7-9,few,CASSPGDRPNTGELFF,TGTGCCAGCAGCCCGGGGGACAGACCGAACACCGGGGAGCTGTTTTTT
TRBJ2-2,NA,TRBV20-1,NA,CSARARVNTGELFF,TGCAGTGCTAGGGCCAGGGTGAACACCGGGGAGCTGTTTTTT
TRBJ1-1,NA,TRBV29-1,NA,CSVGGSTEAFF,TGCAGCGTTGGGGGGTCCACTGAAGCTTTCTTT
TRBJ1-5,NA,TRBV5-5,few,CASSLGGAARPQHF,TGTGCCAGCAGCTTGGGCGGGGCCGCTAGGCCCCAGCATTTT
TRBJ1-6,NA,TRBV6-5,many,CASSQGLSPLHF,TGTGCCAGCAGTCAGGGTTTGTCACCCCTCCACTTT
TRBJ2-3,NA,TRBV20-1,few,CSARAPTAGDTQYF,TGCAGTGCTAGAGCTCCTACGGCGGGAGATACGCAGTATTTT
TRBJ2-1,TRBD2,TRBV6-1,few,CASLSWTSGRNEQFF,TGTGCCAGCTTAAGTTGGACTAGCGGGAGAAATGAGCAGTTCTTC
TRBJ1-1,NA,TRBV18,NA,CASSPLQGDTEAFF,TGTGCCAGCTCACCACTCCAGGGAGACACTGAAGCTTTCTTT
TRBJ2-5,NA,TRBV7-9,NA,CASSGLGEKETQYF,TGTGCCAGCAGCGGCTTGGGGGAGAAAGAGACCCAGTACTTC
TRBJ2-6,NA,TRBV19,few,CASSSGASNLGANVLTF,TGTGCCAGTAGTTCAGGGGCCTCGAATCTTGGGGCCAACGTCCTGACTTTC
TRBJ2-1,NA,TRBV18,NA,CASSPVRGNNEQFF,TGTGCCAGCTCACCAGTCAGGGGCAACAATGAGCAGTTCTTC
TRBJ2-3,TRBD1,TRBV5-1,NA,CASKRDRGRDTQYF,TGCGCCAGCAAAAGGGACAGGGGCAGAGATACGCAGTATTTT
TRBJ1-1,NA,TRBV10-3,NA,CATRYRVNTEAFF,TGTGCCACCAGGTACAGGGTCAACACTGAAGCTTTCTTT
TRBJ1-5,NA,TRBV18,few,CASSPRNTNLEGSNQPQHF,TGTGCCAGCTCACCTCGTAACACCAATTTGGAGGGAAGCAATCAGCCCCAGCATTTT
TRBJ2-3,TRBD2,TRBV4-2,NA,CASSQASGSKTDTQYF,TGTGCCAGCAGCCAAGCCAGCGGGAGTAAGACAGATACGCAGTATTTT
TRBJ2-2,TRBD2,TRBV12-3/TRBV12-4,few,CASSWASGNTGELFF,TGTGCCAGCAGTTGGGCTAGCGGGAACACCGGGGAGCTGTTTTTT
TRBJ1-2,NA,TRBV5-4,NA,CASSAYTDRFYGYTF,TGTGCCAGCAGCGCATATACCGACCGATTCTATGGCTACACCTTC
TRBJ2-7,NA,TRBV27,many,CASSPGPYEQYF,TGTGCCAGCAGTCCTGGCCCCTACGAGCAGTACTTC
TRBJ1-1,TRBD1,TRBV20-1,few,CSAAGQADGYTEAFF,TGCAGTGCTGCCGGACAGGCGGATGGTTACACTGAAGCTTTCTTT
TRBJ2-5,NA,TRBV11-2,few,CASSADRGETQYF,TGTGCCAGCAGCGCCGATCGTGGGGAGACCCAGTACTTC
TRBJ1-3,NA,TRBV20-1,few,CSASMGTSGNTIYF,TGCAGTGCGTCTATGGGAACCTCTGGAAACACCATATATTTT
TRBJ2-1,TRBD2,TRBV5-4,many,CASSPEGLAGTSYNEQFF,TGTGCCAGCAGCCCCGAGGGACTAGCGGGGACTTCCTACAATGAGCAGTTCTTC
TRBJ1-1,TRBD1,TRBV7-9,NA,CASSPRQGLFTEAFF,TGTGCCAGCAGCCCCCGACAGGGTTTGTTCACTGAAGCTTTCTTT
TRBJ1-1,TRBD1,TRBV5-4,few,CASSMTGDAEAFF,TGTGCCAGCAGCATGACAGGGGACGCTGAAGCTTTCTTT
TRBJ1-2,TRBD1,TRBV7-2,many,CASSSRQGRANGYTF,TGTGCCAGCAGCTCCCGACAGGGTAGGGCAAATGGCTACACCTTC
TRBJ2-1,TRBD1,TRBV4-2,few,CASSPGTGGDHNEQFF,TGTGCCAGCAGCCCTGGGACAGGGGGGGATCACAATGAGCAGTTCTTC
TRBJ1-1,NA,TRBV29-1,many,CSVGDTEAFF,TGCAGCGTTGGGGACACTGAAGCTTTCTTT
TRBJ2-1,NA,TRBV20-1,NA,CSAIPYDTREDEQFF,TGCAGTGCTATTCCCTACGATACAAGGGAAGATGAGCAGTTCTTC
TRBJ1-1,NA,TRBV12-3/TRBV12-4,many,CASSFVPNTEAFF,TGTGCCAGCAGTTTCGTCCCAAACACTGAAGCTTTCTTT
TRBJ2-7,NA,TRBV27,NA,CASSPQGFAYEQYF,TGTGCCAGCAGTCCACAGGGTTTTGCCTACGAGCAGTACTTC
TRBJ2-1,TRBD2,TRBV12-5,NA,CASGLVLGLAGAFEQFF,TGTGCTAGTGGTTTGGTACTAGGACTAGCGGGAGCTTTTGAGCAGTTCTTC
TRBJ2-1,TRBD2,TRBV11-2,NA,CASSLGSGGPSDEQFF,TGTGCCAGCAGCTTAGGGTCGGGAGGGCCCTCGGATGAGCAGTTCTTC
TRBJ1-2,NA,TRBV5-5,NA,CASSFSNRAPNYGYTF,TGTGCCAGCAGCTTTTCGAACCGGGCCCCTAACTATGGCTACACCTTC
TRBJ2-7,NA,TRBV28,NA,CASKTEGDKQYF,TGTGCCAGCAAAACGGAGGGCGATAAGCAGTACTTC
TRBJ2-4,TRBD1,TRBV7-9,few,CASSLGTGVAKNIQYF,TGTGCCAGCAGCTTAGGGACAGGAGTAGCCAAAAACATTCAGTACTTC
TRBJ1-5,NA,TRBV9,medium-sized,CASSGTVGSNQPQHF,TGTGCCAGCAGCGGAACCGTGGGGAGCAATCAGCCCCAGCATTTT
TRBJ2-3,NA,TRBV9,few,CASSVGRGGQGGPRTDTQYF,TGTGCCAGCAGCGTAGGAAGGGGAGGCCAGGGGGGGCCCCGCACAGATACGCAGTATTTT
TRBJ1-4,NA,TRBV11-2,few,CASSGARIPTNEKLFF,TGTGCCAGCAGCGGCGCTCGGATCCCAACTAATGAAAAACTGTTTTTT